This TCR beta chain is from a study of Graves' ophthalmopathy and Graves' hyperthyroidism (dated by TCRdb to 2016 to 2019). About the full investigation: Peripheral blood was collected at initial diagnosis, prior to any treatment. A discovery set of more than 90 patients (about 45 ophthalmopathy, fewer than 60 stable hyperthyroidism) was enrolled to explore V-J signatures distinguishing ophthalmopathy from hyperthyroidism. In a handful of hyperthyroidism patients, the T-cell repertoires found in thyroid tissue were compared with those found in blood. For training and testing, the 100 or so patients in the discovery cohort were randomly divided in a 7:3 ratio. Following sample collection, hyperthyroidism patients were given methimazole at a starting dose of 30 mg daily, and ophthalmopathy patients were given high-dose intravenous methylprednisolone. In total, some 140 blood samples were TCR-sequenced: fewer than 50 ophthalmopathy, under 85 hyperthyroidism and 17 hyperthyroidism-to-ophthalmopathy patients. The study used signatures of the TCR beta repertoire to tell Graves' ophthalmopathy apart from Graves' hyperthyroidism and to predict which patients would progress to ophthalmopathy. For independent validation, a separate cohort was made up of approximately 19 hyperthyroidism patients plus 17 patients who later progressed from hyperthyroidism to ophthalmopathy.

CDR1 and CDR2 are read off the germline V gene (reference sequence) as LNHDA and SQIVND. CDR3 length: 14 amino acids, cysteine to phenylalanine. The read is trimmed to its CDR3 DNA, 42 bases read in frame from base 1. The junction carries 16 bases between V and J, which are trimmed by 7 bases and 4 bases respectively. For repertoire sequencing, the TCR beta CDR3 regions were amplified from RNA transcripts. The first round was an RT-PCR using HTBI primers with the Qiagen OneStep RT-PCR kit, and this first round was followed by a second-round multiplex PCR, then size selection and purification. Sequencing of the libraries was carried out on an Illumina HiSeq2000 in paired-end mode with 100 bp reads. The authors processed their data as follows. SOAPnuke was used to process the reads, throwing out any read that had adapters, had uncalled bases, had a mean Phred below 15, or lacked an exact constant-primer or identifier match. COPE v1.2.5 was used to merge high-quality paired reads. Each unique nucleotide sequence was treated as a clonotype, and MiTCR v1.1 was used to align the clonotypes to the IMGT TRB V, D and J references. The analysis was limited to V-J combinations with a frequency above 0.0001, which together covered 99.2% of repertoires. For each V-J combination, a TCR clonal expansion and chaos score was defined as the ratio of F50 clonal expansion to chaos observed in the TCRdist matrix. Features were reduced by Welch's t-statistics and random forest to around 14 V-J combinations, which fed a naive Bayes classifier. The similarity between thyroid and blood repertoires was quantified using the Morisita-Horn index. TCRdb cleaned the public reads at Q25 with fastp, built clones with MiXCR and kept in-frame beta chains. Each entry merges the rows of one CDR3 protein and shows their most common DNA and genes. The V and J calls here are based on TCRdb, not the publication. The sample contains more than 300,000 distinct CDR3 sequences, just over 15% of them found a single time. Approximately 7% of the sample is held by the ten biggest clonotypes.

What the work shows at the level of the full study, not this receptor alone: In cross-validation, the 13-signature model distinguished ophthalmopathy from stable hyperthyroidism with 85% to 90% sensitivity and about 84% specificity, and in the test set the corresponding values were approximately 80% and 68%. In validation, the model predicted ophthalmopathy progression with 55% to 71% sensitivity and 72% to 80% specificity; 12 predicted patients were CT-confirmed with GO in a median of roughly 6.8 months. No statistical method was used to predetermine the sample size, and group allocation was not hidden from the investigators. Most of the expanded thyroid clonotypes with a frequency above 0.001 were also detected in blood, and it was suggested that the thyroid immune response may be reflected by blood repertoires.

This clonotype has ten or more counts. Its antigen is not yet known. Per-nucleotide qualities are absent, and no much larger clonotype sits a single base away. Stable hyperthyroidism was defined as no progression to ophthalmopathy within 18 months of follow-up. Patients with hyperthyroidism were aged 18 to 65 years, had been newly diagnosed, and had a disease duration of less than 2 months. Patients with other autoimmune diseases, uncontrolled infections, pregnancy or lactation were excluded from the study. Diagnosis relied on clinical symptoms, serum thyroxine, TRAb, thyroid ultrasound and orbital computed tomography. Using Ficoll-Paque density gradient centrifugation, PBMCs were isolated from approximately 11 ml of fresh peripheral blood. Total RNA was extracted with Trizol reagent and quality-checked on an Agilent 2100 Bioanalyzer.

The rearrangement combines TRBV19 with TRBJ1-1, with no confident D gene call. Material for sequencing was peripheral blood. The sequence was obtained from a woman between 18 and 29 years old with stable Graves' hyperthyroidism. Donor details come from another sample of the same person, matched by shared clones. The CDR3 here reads CASIPALGSTEAFF. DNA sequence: TGTGCCAGTATTCCCGCGTTGGGTAGCACTGAAGCTTTCTTT.